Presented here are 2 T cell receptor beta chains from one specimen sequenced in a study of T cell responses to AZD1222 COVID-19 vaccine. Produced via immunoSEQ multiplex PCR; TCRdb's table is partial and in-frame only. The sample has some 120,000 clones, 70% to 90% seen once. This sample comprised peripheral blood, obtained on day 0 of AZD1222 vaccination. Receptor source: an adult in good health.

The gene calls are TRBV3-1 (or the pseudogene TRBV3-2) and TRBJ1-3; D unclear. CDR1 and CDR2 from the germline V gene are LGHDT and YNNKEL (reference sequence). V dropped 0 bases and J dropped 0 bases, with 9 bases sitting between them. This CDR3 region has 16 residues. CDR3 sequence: CASSQDLGSSGNTIYF. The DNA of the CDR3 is TGTGCCAGCAGCCAAGATCTGGGTTCCTCTGGAAACACCATATATTTT.

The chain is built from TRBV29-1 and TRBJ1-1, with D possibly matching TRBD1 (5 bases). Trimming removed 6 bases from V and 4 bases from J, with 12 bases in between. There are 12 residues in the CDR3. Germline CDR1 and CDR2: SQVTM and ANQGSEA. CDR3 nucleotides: TGCAGCGTATTAGGAAGGGGCACTGAAGCTTTCTTT. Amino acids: CSVLGRGTEAFF.